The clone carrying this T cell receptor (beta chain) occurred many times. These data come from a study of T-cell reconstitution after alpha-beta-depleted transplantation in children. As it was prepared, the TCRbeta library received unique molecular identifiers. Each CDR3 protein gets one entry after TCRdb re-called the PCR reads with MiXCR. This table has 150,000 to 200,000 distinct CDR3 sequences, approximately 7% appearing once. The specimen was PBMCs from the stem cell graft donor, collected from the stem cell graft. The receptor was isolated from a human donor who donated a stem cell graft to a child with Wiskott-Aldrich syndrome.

CDR3 bases: TGCAGTGCGAAGACAGCCCTGCCTCTCTACGAGCAGTACTTC. Protein sequence: CSAKTALPLYEQYF. V is TRBV20-1 and J is TRBJ2-7; possibly TRBD1 for D (5 bases). Germline V gene lookup returns CDR1 DFQATT and CDR2 SNEGSKA (reference sequence). Trimming cost V 6 bases and J 3 bases, with 18 bases left between them. CDR3 size: 14 residues.